The table lists the clone carrying this T cell receptor (beta chain) with many counts. The antigen remains unidentified. Gene names are the mouse ones. Sequencing ends 4 residues short of the CDR3 end; the germline J gene provides the rest. RNA extraction was followed by reverse transcription into cDNA, which acted as the sequencing template. Measured with immunoSEQ multiplex PCR; TCRdb has only the in-frame clones, and not every one. The sample yields some 6,000 clones, without any singletons. These data originate in a study of CD8+ T cells in alopecia areata. At the level of the study: Spontaneously alopecic C3H/HeJ graft donors, roughly 6-13 months old, gave skin to roughly 7-11-week-old female C3H/HeJ mice. Notes on the study in general: It was lesional scalp, especially alopecia totalis/universalis, that showed higher clonality than normal scalp. Relative to mice, TCR sharing across patients was less clear, a difference possibly HLA-related.

This CDR3 comprises 16 residues. The germline CDR1 and CDR2 sequences are NSHNY and SYGAGN. Trimming at V came to 7 bases and at J to 0 bases, leaving 7 bases not matched to a gene. CD4, CD8alpha, NKG2D, NKG2ACE and other markers guided sorting of pooled cutaneous lymph node cells. The chain uses TRBV13-1 and TRBJ2-3; TRBD2 agrees at 11 bases. The receptor was isolated from a C3H/HeJ mouse with alopecia areata. Strain haplotype at MHC: H2-k. The sequenced sample was CD8+ T cells sorted from a lymph node. CDR3 in amino acids: CASRGLGGSSAETLYF. CDR3 DNA, as far as it was read: TGTGCCAGCCGCGGACTGGGGGGCTCTAGTGCAGAA.